This T cell receptor (beta chain) was found in a study of shared clonotypes between healthy human individuals. Background on the study: Two female and a few male donors aged 18 to 49 were enrolled.

This clone has only one observation. The antigen is undetermined. The CDR3 covers 12 residues. In germline, CDR1 is SGHDN, CDR2 FVKESK. Trimming removed 2 bases at V and 6 bases at J, with 8 bases between. In the naive CD8 group, cells lacked CD45RO and were positively selected for CCR7, so terminally differentiated effector memory CD45RA+ cells were left out. Assay: immunoSEQ multiplex PCR; the TCRdb copy retains only in-frame clones and omits some. The table includes fewer than 700,000 clones, around 96% detected once. Study-wide findings and caveats: Blood was the only sampled material, and tissue repertoires likely differ.

The chain has TRBV14 and TRBJ2-7; D unresolved. Sample: naive CD8+ T cells sorted from blood. This receptor was identified in a woman aged 25 to 39 in good health. The CDR3 sequence is CASSQPASEQYF. The CDR3 coding sequence is TGTGCCAGCAGCCAACCAGCGAGCGAGCAGTACTTC.